This T cell receptor (beta chain) emerged from a study of T cells in Graves' hyperthyroidism and ophthalmopathy. On the study more broadly: Peripheral blood samples were taken at initial diagnosis, prior to any treatment. Study-level findings and limits: Clonotypes that were expanded in thyroid above 0.001 mostly appeared in blood too. The model made its ophthalmopathy prediction, and onset followed a median approximately 6 months later.

To note about this clonotype: Its specificity is unknown.

Lactation, pregnancy, other autoimmune disease or uncontrolled infection excluded patients. The investigators amplified TCR beta CDR3 regions from RNA transcripts. During a first-round RT-PCR of the TCR CDR3, the HTBI primer set was used. TCRdb ran MiXCR on the multiplex PCR reads and lists one entry per CDR3 protein. The table includes approximately 370,000 distinct CDR3 sequences, just under 15% detected once. The CDR3 sequence is 14 residues long. Trimming removed 4 bases from V and 7 bases from J, with 15 bases in between. Per germline, CDR1 SGHNT and CDR2 YYREEE (reference sequence). This sequence joins TRBV5-4 and TRBJ2-4; D possibly corresponds to TRBD2 (6 bases). This TCR came from a woman between 25 and 40 years old with Graves' hyperthyroidism. The specimen sequenced was blood. Written as DNA, the CDR3 is TGTGCCAGCAGCCCCCGGGGGAAGAGTAACATTCAGTACTTC. It is translated as CASSPRGKSNIQYF.